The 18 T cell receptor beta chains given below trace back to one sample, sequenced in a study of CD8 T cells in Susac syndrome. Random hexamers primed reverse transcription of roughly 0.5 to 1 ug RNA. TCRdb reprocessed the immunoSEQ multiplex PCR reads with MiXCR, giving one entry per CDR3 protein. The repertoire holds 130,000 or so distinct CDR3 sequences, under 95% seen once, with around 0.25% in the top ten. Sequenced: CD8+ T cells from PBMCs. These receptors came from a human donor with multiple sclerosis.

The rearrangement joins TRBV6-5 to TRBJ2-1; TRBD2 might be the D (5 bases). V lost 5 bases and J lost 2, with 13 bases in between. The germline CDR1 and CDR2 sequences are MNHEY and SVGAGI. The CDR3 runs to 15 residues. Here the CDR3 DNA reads TGTGCCAGCAGTCAGATGGGAGAGACCTACAATGAGCAGTTCTTC. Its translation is CASSQMGETYNEQFF.

The CDR3 DNA follows: TGTGCCAGCAGCAGGACAGTGACGAACACTGAAGCTTTCTTT. It translates to CASSRTVTNTEAFF. The chain employs TRBV27 and TRBJ1-1, with TRBD1 as a possible D gene (6 bases). The CDR3 runs 14 residues. Germline lookup yields CDR1 MNHEY and CDR2 SMNVEV (reference sequence). V was pared by 6 bases and J by 1 base, with 12 bases between.

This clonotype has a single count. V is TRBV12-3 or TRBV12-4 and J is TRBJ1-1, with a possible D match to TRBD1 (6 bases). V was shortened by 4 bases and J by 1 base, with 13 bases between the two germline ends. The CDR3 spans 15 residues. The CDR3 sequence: CASSSSLDRNTEAFF. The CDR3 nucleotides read TGTGCCAGCAGTTCCTCCCTGGACAGGAACACTGAAGCTTTCTTT.

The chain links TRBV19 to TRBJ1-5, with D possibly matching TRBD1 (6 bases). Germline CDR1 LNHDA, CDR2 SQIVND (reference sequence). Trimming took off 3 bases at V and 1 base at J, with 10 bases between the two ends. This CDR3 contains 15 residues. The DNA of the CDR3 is TGTGCCAGTAGTATTGTAGGGGGAAGCAATCAGCCCCAGCATTTT. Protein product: CASSIVGGSNQPQHF.

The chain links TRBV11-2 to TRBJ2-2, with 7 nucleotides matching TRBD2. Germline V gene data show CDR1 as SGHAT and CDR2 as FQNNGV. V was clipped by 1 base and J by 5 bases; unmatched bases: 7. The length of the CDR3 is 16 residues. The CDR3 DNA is TGTGCCAGCAGCTTAGCTGGCGGGAGAGTTACCGGGGAGCTGTTTTTT. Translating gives CASSLAGGRVTGELFF.

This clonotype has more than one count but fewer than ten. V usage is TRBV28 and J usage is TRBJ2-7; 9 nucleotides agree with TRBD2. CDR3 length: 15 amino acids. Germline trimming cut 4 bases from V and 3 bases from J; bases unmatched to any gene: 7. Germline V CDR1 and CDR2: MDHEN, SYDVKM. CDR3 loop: CASSYPTSGYYEQYF. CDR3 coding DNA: TGTGCCAGCAGTTATCCGACTAGCGGATACTACGAGCAGTACTTC.

The CDR3 region is CASSLVPVRGMNTEAFF. In DNA, the CDR3 is TGTGCCAGCAGCTTGGTGCCTGTCAGGGGGATGAACACTGAAGCTTTCTTT. The rearrangement uses TRBV5-4 and TRBJ1-1; TRBD1 aligns across 7 bases. CDR1 is SGHNT, CDR2 YYREEE, per germline (reference sequence). V gave up 0 bases and J gave up 0 bases; unmatched junction bases: 8. This CDR3 has 17 residues.

Here the CDR3 DNA reads TGTGCCAGCAGCCAACTCGGGGGGGGACATTCATCTGGGGAGCAGTACTTC. Its protein is CASSQLGGGHSSGEQYF. The J gene is TRBJ2-7, the V gene TRBV3-1, with TRBD2 matching 8 bases. The germline V gene has CDR1 LGHDT and CDR2 YNNKEL (reference sequence). The V gene end was trimmed by 2 bases and the J gene end by 7 bases; junction bases not matched to a gene: 16. The CDR3 is 17 amino acids.

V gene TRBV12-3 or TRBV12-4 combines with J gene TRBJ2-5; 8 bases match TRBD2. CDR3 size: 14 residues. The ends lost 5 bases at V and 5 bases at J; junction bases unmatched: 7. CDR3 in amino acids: CASSLGLVGETQYF. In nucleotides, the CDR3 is TGTGCCAGCAGTCTGGGACTAGTCGGGGAGACCCAGTACTTC.

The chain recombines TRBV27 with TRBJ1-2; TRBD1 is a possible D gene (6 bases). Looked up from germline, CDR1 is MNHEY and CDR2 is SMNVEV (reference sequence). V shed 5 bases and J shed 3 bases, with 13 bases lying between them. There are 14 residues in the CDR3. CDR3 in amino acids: CASSPIQGHYGYTF. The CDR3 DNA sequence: TGTGCCAGCAGTCCGATACAGGGCCACTATGGCTACACCTTC.

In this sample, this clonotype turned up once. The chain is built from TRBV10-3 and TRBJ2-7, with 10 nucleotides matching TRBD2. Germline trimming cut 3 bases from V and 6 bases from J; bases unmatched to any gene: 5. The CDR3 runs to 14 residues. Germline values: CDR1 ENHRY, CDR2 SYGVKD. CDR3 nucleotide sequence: TGTGCCATCAGTGAAGGGACTAGCGTAGGCGAGCAGTACTTC. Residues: CAISEGTSVGEQYF.

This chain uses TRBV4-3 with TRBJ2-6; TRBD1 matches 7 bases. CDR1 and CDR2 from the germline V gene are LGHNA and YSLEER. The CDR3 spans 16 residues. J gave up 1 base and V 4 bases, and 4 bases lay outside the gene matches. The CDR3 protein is CASSLQTGSGANVLTF. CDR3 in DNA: TGCGCCAGCAGCCTCCAGACAGGGTCTGGGGCCAACGTCCTGACTTTC.

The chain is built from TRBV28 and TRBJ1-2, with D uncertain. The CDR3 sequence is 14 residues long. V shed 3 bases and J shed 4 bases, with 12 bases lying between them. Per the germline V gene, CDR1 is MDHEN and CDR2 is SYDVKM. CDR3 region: CASSLVGQSYGYTF. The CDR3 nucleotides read TGTGCCAGCAGTTTGGTCGGGCAGAGCTATGGCTACACCTTC.

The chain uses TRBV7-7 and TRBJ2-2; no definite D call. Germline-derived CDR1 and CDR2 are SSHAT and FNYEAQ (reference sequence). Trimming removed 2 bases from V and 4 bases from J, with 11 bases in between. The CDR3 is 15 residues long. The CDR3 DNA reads TGTGCCAGCAGCTTAAGTCTGGAGAGCACCGGGGAGCTGTTTTTT. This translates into CASSLSLESTGELFF.

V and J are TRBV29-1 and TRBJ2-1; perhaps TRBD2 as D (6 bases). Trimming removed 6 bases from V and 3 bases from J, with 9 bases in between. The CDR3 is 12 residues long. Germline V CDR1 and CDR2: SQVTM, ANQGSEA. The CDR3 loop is CSVVAVYNEQFF. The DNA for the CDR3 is TGCAGCGTGGTAGCGGTCTACAATGAGCAGTTCTTC.

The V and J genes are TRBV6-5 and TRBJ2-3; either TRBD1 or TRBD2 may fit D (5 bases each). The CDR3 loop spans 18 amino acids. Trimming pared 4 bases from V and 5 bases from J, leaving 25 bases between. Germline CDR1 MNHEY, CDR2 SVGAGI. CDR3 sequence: CASSSVPFDSEGRDTQYF. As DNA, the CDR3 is TGTGCCAGCAGTTCAGTACCCTTCGACAGCGAGGGTAGAGATACGCAGTATTTT.

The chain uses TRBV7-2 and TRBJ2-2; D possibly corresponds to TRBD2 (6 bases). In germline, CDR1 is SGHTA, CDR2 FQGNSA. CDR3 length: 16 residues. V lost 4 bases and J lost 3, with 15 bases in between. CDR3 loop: CASSYPGRGDTGELFF. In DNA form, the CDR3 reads TGTGCCAGCAGCTACCCGGGACGCGGGGACACCGGGGAGCTGTTTTTT. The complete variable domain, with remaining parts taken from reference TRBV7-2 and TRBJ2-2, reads GAGVSQSPSNKVTEKGKDVELRCDPISGHTALYWYRQSLGQGLEFLIYFQGNSAPDKSGLPSDRFSAERTGGSVSTLTIQRTQQEDSAVYLCASSYPGRGDTGELFFGEGSRLTVL.

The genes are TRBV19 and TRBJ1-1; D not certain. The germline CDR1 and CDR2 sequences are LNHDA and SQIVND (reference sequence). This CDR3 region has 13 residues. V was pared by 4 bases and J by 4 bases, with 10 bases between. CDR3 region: CASSTNLGTEAFF. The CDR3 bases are TGTGCCAGTAGTACAAACCTGGGCACTGAAGCTTTCTTT. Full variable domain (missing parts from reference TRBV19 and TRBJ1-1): DGGITQSPKYLFRKEGQNVTLSCEQNLNHDAMYWYRQDPGQGLRLIYYSQIVNDFQKGDIAEGYSVSREKKESFPLTVTSAQKNPTAFYLCASSTNLGTEAFFGQGTRLTVV.